The 23 T cell receptor beta chains below were found in one sample sequenced in a study of beta chain features in type 1 diabetes. As every portion of the isolated RNA was reverse transcribed, the sequencing read expressed TCRB transcripts. Method: immunoSEQ multiplex PCR; TCRdb's copy keeps in-frame clones and lacks some. The profile covers 350,000 to 400,000 clones, with more than 12% appearing a single time and about 0.019% taken by the ten largest. Sequences were obtained from naive CD4+ T cells from blood. The receptors were gathered from a woman between 18 and 29 years old in good health.

The rearrangement uses TRBV7-2 and TRBJ2-1; the match to TRBD1 covers 10 bases. Germline trimming cut 4 bases from V and 4 bases from J; bases unmatched to any gene: 7. This CDR3 contains 16 residues. Per germline, CDR1 SGHTA and CDR2 FQGNSA. As DNA, the CDR3 is TGTGCCAGCAGCTCCCAGACAGGGGGCTTATACAATGAGCAGTTCTTC. It is translated as CASSSQTGGLYNEQFF.

The sample holds a few counts of this clone. The chain links TRBV25-1 to TRBJ2-3; TRBD2 agrees at 10 bases. CDR1 is MGHDK and CDR2 is SYGVNS in the germline V gene. This CDR3 has 15 amino acids. The J segment lost 5 bases and the V segment lost 4 bases, leaving 6 bases of the junction unmatched. The CDR3 sequence is CASSVLAGLVDTQYF. CDR3 sequence (DNA): TGTGCCAGCAGTGTACTAGCGGGATTGGTAGATACGCAGTATTTT.

This clone was counted only a few times. V and J are TRBV18 and TRBJ2-1; 9 nucleotides line up with TRBD2. The CDR3 runs to 17 residues. Unmatched junction bases numbered 10, after V lost 3 bases and J lost 4 bases. Germline V lookup: CDR1 KGHSH, CDR2 LQKENI. CDR3 sequence: CASSPWASSGTYNEQFF. Written as DNA, the CDR3 is TGTGCCAGCTCACCCTGGGCCTCTAGCGGGACGTACAATGAGCAGTTCTTC. Using reference TRBV18 and TRBJ2-1 for the parts outside the CDR3, the full variable domain is NAGVMQNPRHLVRRRGQEARLRCSPMKGHSHVYWYRQLPEEGLKFMVYLQKENIIDESGMPKERFSAEFPKEGPSILRIQQVVRGDSAAYFCASSPWASSGTYNEQFFGPGTRLTVL.

The gene calls are TRBV7-9 and TRBJ2-3; D might be TRBD2 (5 bases). From germline, CDR1 is SEHNR and CDR2 FQNEAQ (reference sequence). The CDR3 covers 15 residues. Between the trimmed V and J ends, which lost 2 bases and 2 bases, there was a span of 11 bases. CDR3 in amino acids: CASSLSGDYTDTQYF. CDR3 bases: TGTGCCAGCAGCTTATCCGGGGATTACACAGATACGCAGTATTTT.

This clone was seen a few times. The chain has TRBV11-2 and TRBJ2-1; D unclear. Trimming cost V 1 base and J 5 bases, with 9 bases left between them. The CDR3 has 14 residues. Germline CDR1 and CDR2: SGHAT and FQNNGV. The CDR3 spells CASSLALYDNEQFF. The CDR3 nucleotides are TGTGCCAGCAGCTTAGCACTATATGACAATGAGCAGTTCTTC.

This clone has only a few counts. The genes are TRBV6-6 and TRBJ2-4; D possibly corresponds to TRBD2 (7 bases). The CDR3 is 14 residues long. Germline V CDR1 and CDR2: MNHNY, SVGAGI (reference sequence). V lost 6 bases to trimming and J lost 8 bases, with 17 bases between them. The CDR3 loop is CASRTGQGRDIQYF. CDR3 DNA: TGTGCCAGCAGGACCGGGCAGGGGAGGGACATTCAGTACTTC.

This chain connects TRBV19 to TRBJ1-2, with unresolved D. Germline assignment: CDR1 LNHDA and CDR2 SQIVND (reference sequence). With 7 bases removed from V and 5 bases from J, the gap between germline ends came to 14 bases. CDR3 length: 13 amino acids. The CDR3 bases are TGTGCCAGTATTTTGACGGGAACATATGGCTACACCTTC. Encoded protein: CASILTGTYGYTF.

This clone was seen a handful of times. The chain employs TRBV18 and TRBJ1-5; 9 bases map to TRBD1. The CDR3 loop spans 16 amino acids. With V trimmed by 1 base and J by 4 bases, 5 bases remained unmatched. Germline V gene lookup returns CDR1 KGHSH and CDR2 LQKENI. CDR3 region: CASSPRGQGMNQPQHF. Written as DNA, the CDR3 is TGTGCCAGCTCACCACGGGGACAGGGAATGAATCAGCCCCAGCATTTT.

This clone was seen a few times. The V call is TRBV11-2, the J call TRBJ2-1; D possibly corresponds to TRBD1 (6 bases). Trimming shortened V by 4 bases and J by 1 base, and 17 bases separated the two germline ends. Germline V gives CDR1 SGHAT, CDR2 FQNNGV. This CDR3 is built from 17 residues. The chain's CDR3 is CASSYAHRASSYNEQFF. The CDR3 coding sequence is TGTGCCAGCAGCTACGCACACAGGGCATCATCCTACAATGAGCAGTTCTTC.

The sample holds a few counts of this clone. The V call is TRBV30, the J call TRBJ2-1; 7 bases are shared with TRBD2. V trimming: 4 bases; J trimming: 7 bases; junction bases outside the gene matches: 7. The CDR3 covers 13 residues. CDR1 and CDR2 (germline): GTSNPN, SVGIG (reference sequence). CDR3 nucleotides: TGTGCCTGGATGAGGCGGGAGAAAAATGAGCAGTTCTTC. Translation: CAWMRREKNEQFF. The whole variable domain, filled in from reference TRBV30 and TRBJ2-1, reads SQTIHQWPATLVQPVGSPLSLECTVEGTSNPNLYWYRQAAGRGLQLLFYSVGIGQISSEVPQNLSASRPQDRQFILSSKKLLLSDSGFYLCAWMRREKNEQFFGPGTRLTVL.

This clone was detected a few times. The chain has TRBV29-1 and TRBJ1-4; D remains unclear. Germline V gene lookup returns CDR1 SQVTM and CDR2 ANQGSEA. This CDR3 has 13 residues. V was trimmed by 2 bases and J by 6 bases, leaving 10 bases between them. CDR3 DNA sequence: TGCAGCGTTGAAAAAGGAGCCGATGAAAAACTGTTTTTT. Amino acid sequence: CSVEKGADEKLFF.

This clone was found a few times. The chain uses TRBV18 and TRBJ1-5, with 12 bases aligning to TRBD1. V was pared by 6 bases and J by 6 bases, with 12 bases of the junction left unmatched. The CDR3 is 17 amino acids. The germline V gene has CDR1 KGHSH and CDR2 LQKENI. The CDR3 DNA sequence: TGTGCCAGCTCCCGAGAGGGACAGGGGGCTTTGAGTCAGCCCCAGCATTTT. Amino acids: CASSREGQGALSQPQHF.

The chain has TRBV5-4 and TRBJ2-2; D gene unclear. With 1 base removed from V and 0 bases from J, the gap between germline ends came to 10 bases. Germline V lookup: CDR1 SGHNT, CDR2 YYREEE (reference sequence). The CDR3 runs 16 residues. The chain's CDR3 is CASSLSVAANTGELFF. The CDR3 nucleotides are TGTGCCAGCAGCTTGTCGGTCGCCGCGAACACCGGGGAGCTGTTTTTT.

The chain employs TRBV5-5 and TRBJ1-2; D ambiguous. This CDR3 region has 14 residues. Germline loops: CDR1 SGHKS, CDR2 YYEKEE (reference sequence). V lost 7 bases and J 4 bases, leaving 17 bases between the germline ends. The CDR3, as DNA: TGTGCCAGCTTCTGGGCGGGCGGCATCTATGGCTACACCTTC. Protein sequence: CASFWAGGIYGYTF.

V usage is TRBV28 and J usage is TRBJ2-7, with D possibly matching TRBD2 (6 bases). V shed 3 bases and J shed 13 bases, with 13 bases lying between them. CDR3 length: 11 amino acids. Germline V CDR1 and CDR2: MDHEN, SYDVKM. The CDR3, as DNA: TGTGCCAGCAGTTTCTCCCGGGAGCCATACTTC. Protein product: CASSFSREPYF.

The sample holds a few counts of this clone. This chain's CDR3 is CAWSPLRQAGELFF. The CDR3 nucleotides are TGTGCCTGGAGTCCCCTCCGACAGGCCGGGGAGCTGTTTTTT. This rearrangement joins TRBV30 to TRBJ2-2; maybe TRBD1 (6 bases). Per the germline V gene, CDR1 is GTSNPN and CDR2 is SVGIG (reference sequence). Trimming pared 2 bases from V and 6 bases from J, leaving 13 bases between. The CDR3 totals 14 residues.

As DNA, the CDR3 is TGTGCCAGCAGCCCAACCAAAGGGGGCGCAGCTAATGAAAAACTGTTTTTT. Translation gives CASSPTKGGAANEKLFF. This chain links TRBV5-4 with TRBJ1-4, with TRBD1 identical over 7 bases. Germline CDR1 reads SGHNT; CDR2 reads YYREEE (reference sequence). This CDR3 region has 17 residues. V was pared by 4 bases and J by 3 bases, with 12 bases of the junction left unmatched.

This clone was found a few times. The gene calls are TRBV14 and TRBJ2-5; tentative D call: TRBD2 (5 bases). TRBJ2-7 matches the DNA end more closely, so the J call is doubtful. This CDR3 has 17 amino acids. The germline CDR1 and CDR2 sequences are SGHDN and FVKESK. The CDR3, as DNA: TGTGCCAGCAGCCACTCGGTGAGACCGGGAATCCACTACGAGCAGTACTTC. Translating gives CASSHSVRPGIHYEQYF.

This clone was found a few times. The V and J genes are TRBV25-1 and TRBJ1-1; no clear D. Germline lookup yields CDR1 MGHDK and CDR2 SYGVNS. The CDR3 spans 15 residues. V was trimmed by 1 base and J by 2 bases, leaving 11 bases between them. CDR3 sequence (DNA): TGTGCCAGCAGTGAATCGGGAGCAGTTAACACTGAAGCTTTCTTT. Residues: CASSESGAVNTEAFF. Filled out from reference TRBV25-1 and TRBJ1-1, the complete variable domain reads EADIYQTPRYLVIGTGKKITLECSQTMGHDKMYWYQQDPGMELHLIHYSYGVNSTEKGDLSSESTVSRIRTEHFPLTLESARPSHTSQYLCASSESGAVNTEAFFGQGTRLTVV.

The chain links TRBV19 to TRBJ2-1; 7 bases map to TRBD1. CDR1 and CDR2 from the germline V gene are LNHDA and SQIVND (reference sequence). CDR3 length: 14 residues. With 8 bases clipped from V and 4 bases from J, the junction kept 8 bases outside the gene matches. CDR3 sequence reads: CASDPGTVYNEQFF. The CDR3 DNA reads as TGTGCCAGTGATCCCGGGACAGTTTACAATGAGCAGTTCTTC.

The chain uses TRBV7-2 and TRBJ2-5; a weak D match, TRBD2 (7 bases). The CDR3 is 14 residues long. Germline assignment: CDR1 SGHTA and CDR2 FQGNSA. V lost 5 bases to trimming and J lost 5 bases, with 15 bases between them. The CDR3 DNA follows: TGTGCCAGCAGCGAACAGGGAGGGCGGGAGACCCAGTACTTC. Residues: CASSEQGGRETQYF.

This chain uses TRBV30 with TRBJ2-2, with D tentatively TRBD2 (6 bases). Per germline, CDR1 GTSNPN and CDR2 SVGIG (reference sequence). There are 13 residues in the CDR3. CDR3 bases: TGTGTCCTCCAGGGATACGGGGGTGGGGAGCTGTTTTTT. It specifies CVLQGYGGGELFF.

This clone was observed a handful of times. Other DNA sequences in the sample encode the same CDR3. CDR3 region: CAWSVGGTYNEQFF. As DNA, the CDR3 is TGTGCCTGGAGTGTGGGGGGTACCTACAATGAGCAGTTCTTC. The chain links TRBV30 to TRBJ2-1, with D tentatively TRBD2 (6 bases). This CDR3 is built from 14 residues. The V gene lost 0 bases and the J gene lost 2 bases, with 8 bases spanning the gap. Germline CDR1 GTSNPN, CDR2 SVGIG (reference sequence).